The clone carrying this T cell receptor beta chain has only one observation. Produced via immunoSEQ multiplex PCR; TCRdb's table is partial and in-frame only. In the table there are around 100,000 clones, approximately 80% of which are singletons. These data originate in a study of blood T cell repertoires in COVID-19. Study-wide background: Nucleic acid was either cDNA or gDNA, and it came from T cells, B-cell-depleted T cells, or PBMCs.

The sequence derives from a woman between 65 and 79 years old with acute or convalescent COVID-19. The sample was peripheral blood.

This CDR3 reads CSVEDRETQYF. Written as DNA, the CDR3 is TGCAGCGTTGAAGATCGGGAGACCCAGTACTTC. V gene TRBV29-1 combines with J gene TRBJ2-5; D is unclear. CDR1 SQVTM and CDR2 ANQGSEA come from the germline V gene. CDR3 length: 11 amino acids. V lost 0 bases and J 5 bases, leaving 4 bases between the germline ends. Looking up the rest from reference TRBV29-1 and TRBJ2-5 gives the full variable domain: SAVISQKPSRDICQRGTSLTIQCQVDSQVTMMFWYRQQPGQSLTLIATANQGSEATYESGFVIDKFPISRPNLTFSTLTVSNMSPEDSSIYLCSVEDRETQYFGPGTRLLVL.